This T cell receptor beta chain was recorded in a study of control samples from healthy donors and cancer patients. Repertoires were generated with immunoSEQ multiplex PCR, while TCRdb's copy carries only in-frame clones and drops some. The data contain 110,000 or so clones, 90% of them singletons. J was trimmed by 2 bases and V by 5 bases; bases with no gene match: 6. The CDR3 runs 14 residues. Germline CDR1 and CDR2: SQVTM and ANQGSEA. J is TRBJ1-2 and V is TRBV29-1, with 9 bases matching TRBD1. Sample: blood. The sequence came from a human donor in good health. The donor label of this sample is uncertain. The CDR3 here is CSVKETGGNYGYTF. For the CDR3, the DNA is TGCAGCGTTAAGGAGACAGGGGGGAACTATGGCTACACCTTC.